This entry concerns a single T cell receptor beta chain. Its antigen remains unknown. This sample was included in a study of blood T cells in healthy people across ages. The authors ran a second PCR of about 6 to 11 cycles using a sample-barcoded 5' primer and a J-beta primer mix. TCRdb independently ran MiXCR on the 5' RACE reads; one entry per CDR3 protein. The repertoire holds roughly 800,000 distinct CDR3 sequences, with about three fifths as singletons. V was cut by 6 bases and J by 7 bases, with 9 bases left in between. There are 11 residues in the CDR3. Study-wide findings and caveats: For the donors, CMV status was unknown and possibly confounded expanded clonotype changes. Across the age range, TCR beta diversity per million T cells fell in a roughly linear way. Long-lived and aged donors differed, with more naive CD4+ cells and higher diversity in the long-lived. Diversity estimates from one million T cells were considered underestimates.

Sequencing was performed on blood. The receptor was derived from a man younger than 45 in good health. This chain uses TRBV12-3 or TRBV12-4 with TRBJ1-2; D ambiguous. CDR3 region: CASSDVGGYTF. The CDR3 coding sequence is TGTGCCAGCAGCGATGTGGGTGGCTACACCTTC.